A selection of T cell receptor beta chains follows, all from one sample in a study of early T cells in non-severe SARS-CoV-2 infection. TCRdb itself ran the 5' RACE reads through MiXCR, one entry per CDR3 protein. The repertoire holds 80,000 to 100,000 distinct CDR3 sequences, with approximately 14% as singletons. The sequenced material came from whole blood. The receptors were gathered from an adult who was a healthcare worker with PCR-confirmed SARS-CoV-2 infection or an uninfected control (not recorded which). CDR3s include the opening cysteine and the closing phenylalanine or tryptophan. A D gene is named only where the DNA matches it firmly. Not every row has a clone size; where given, it reads once, few, many or a size class.

CDR3 length	clone size	V gene	D gene	J gene	CDR3 protein	CDR3 DNA
16	many	TRBV5-1	-	TRBJ1-3	CASSSRDRDSGNTIYF	TGCGCCAGCAGCTCGCGGGACCGTGACTCTGGAAACACCATATATTTT
16	few	TRBV2	TRBD1	TRBJ1-4	CASSEEGQPTNEKLFF	TGTGCCAGCAGTGAAGAGGGACAGCCAACTAATGAAAAACTGTTTTTT
13	few	TRBV4-2	-	TRBJ1-1	CASSQGMNTEAFF	TGTGCCAGCAGCCAAGGGATGAACACTGAAGCTTTCTTT
16	-	TRBV12-3/TRBV12-4	TRBD2	TRBJ2-7	CASSLGFSGGTYEQYF	TGTGCCAGCAGTTTAGGGTTTAGCGGGGGAACCTACGAGCAGTACTTC
13	many	TRBV7-3	-	TRBJ1-1	CASSSDGNTEAFF	TGTGCCAGCAGCTCGGACGGGAACACTGAAGCTTTCTTT
15	few	TRBV10-3	-	TRBJ2-5	CAISHAGRQGETQYF	TGTGCCATCAGTCACGCGGGCAGGCAAGGGGAGACCCAGTACTTC
14	many	TRBV20-1	-	TRBJ2-3	CSASGGGGTDTQYF	TGCAGTGCTAGCGGGGGTGGGGGCACAGATACGCAGTATTTT
15	many	TRBV6-2/TRBV6-3	TRBD1	TRBJ1-2	CASESGGAGQGGYTF	TGTGCCAGCGAATCAGGGGGCGCCGGACAGGGAGGCTACACCTTC
14	few	TRBV20-1	TRBD1	TRBJ1-4	CSASPGTGGEKLFF	TGCAGTGCTAGCCCTGGGACAGGGGGTGAAAAACTGTTTTTT
17	few	TRBV5-1	TRBD1	TRBJ1-1	CASSLAGQGRANTEAFF	TGCGCCAGCAGCTTGGCCGGACAGGGGAGGGCGAACACTGAAGCTTTCTTT
12	-	TRBV12-3/TRBV12-4	-	TRBJ1-6	CASSAGNSPLHF	TGTGCCAGCAGCGCAGGGAATTCACCCCTCCACTTT
14	many	TRBV6-2/TRBV6-3	TRBD1	TRBJ1-1	CASSYGTGNTEAFF	TGTGCCAGCAGTTACGGGACAGGGAACACTGAAGCTTTCTTT
13	few	TRBV10-3	TRBD2	TRBJ2-3	CAISDGASGGDNF	TGTGCCATCAGTGATGGGGCTAGCGGGGGGGACAATTTT
13	many	TRBV14	-	TRBJ2-3	CASSQVTADTQYF	TGTGCCAGCAGCCAAGTTACGGCAGATACGCAGTATTTT
16	many	TRBV12-3/TRBV12-4	-	TRBJ2-1	CASSSYAGAGVNEQFF	TGTGCCAGCAGTTCCTACGCGGGGGCAGGAGTCAATGAGCAGTTCTTC
16	-	TRBV6-1	TRBD1	TRBJ2-7	CASRTAGTGRSYEQYF	TGTGCCAGCAGGACCGCGGGGACAGGTAGATCCTACGAGCAGTACTTC
14	-	TRBV10-3	-	TRBJ2-3	CAISVVSSTDTQYF	TGTGCCATCAGTGTAGTTTCTAGCACAGATACGCAGTATTTT
14	-	TRBV18	TRBD1	TRBJ1-1	CASHSQGVNTEAFF	TGTGCCAGCCACAGCCAGGGGGTAAACACTGAAGCTTTCTTT
14	-	TRBV6-6	TRBD1	TRBJ2-3	CASNTRQGQDTQYF	TGTGCCAGCAATACCCGACAGGGGCAGGATACGCAGTATTTT
17	-	TRBV20-1	TRBD1	TRBJ1-5	CSAGRGQGLNSNQPQHF	TGCAGTGCTGGGAGGGGACAGGGCCTTAATAGCAATCAGCCCCAGCATTTT
14	-	TRBV20-1	-	TRBJ2-4	CSAIFQIRKNIQYF	TGCAGTGCCATCTTTCAAATCCGTAAAAACATTCAGTACTTC
13	-	TRBV6-5	-	TRBJ2-5	CASSLGQGETQYF	TGTGCCAGCAGTTTAGGTCAGGGGGAGACCCAGTACTTC
15	-	TRBV7-2	TRBD1	TRBJ1-6	CASSPQGGASSPLHF	TGTGCCAGCAGCCCCCAGGGGGGGGCGAGTTCACCCCTCCACTTT
18	-	TRBV6-2/TRBV6-3	-	TRBJ1-5	CASSYVRGAGSSNQPQHF	TGTGCCAGCAGTTACGTCCGGGGCGCGGGTTCCAGCAATCAGCCCCAGCATTTT
14	-	TRBV18	-	TRBJ1-1	CASSPGLLNTEAFF	TGCGCCAGCTCACCGGGACTATTGAACACTGAAGCTTTCTTT
14	-	TRBV6-6	TRBD1	TRBJ2-7	CAGSRDRDLGEQYF	TGTGCCGGGTCCCGGGACAGGGACTTAGGGGAGCAGTACTTC
14	many	TRBV19	-	TRBJ2-7	CASSRIESSYEQYF	TGTGCCAGTAGTAGAATAGAAAGCTCCTACGAGCAGTACTTC
16	many	TRBV7-2	-	TRBJ2-1	CASSLGLTAPYNEQFF	TGTGCCAGCAGCTTAGGATTGACAGCCCCTTACAATGAGCAGTTCTTC
15	-	TRBV5-4	-	TRBJ1-4	CASRRHQETNEKLFF	TGTGCCAGCAGACGACACCAGGAGACTAATGAAAAACTGTTTTTT
12	-	TRBV28	-	TRBJ1-4	CASRAGAGKLFF	TGTGCCAGCAGAGCAGGGGCTGGGAAACTGTTTTTT
11	-	TRBV2	-	TRBJ2-5	CASSETGAQYF	TGTGCCAGCAGTGAGACCGGGGCCCAGTACTTC
16	-	TRBV19	TRBD1	TRBJ2-2	CASSLDRDRDTGELFF	TGTGCCAGTAGTCTCGACAGGGATCGGGACACCGGGGAGCTGTTTTTT
13	-	TRBV6-5	-	TRBJ2-7	CASSYYRDYEQYF	TGTGCCAGCAGTTACTACAGAGACTACGAGCAGTACTTC
16	-	TRBV6-6	-	TRBJ2-1	CASTGGTESSYNEQFF	TGTGCCAGCACCGGAGGGACAGAAAGCTCCTACAATGAGCAGTTCTTC
16	-	TRBV28	-	TRBJ1-5	CASSAPATRPIQPQHF	TGTGCCAGCAGTGCCCCGGCTACGCGGCCGATTCAGCCCCAGCATTTT
15	few	TRBV11-2	TRBD1	TRBJ1-2	CASSSPGGSGYGYTF	TGTGCCAGCAGCTCTCCAGGGGGAAGCGGCTATGGCTACACCTTC
16	many	TRBV29-1	TRBD1	TRBJ2-5	CSVASTGPHRGETQYF	TGCAGCGTTGCTTCAACCGGACCACACAGGGGTGAGACCCAGTACTTC
17	few	TRBV3-1	-	TRBJ1-2	CASSQAAELTAWRGYTF	TGTGCCAGCAGCCAAGCTGCAGAGTTGACAGCTTGGAGGGGCTACACCTTC
15	-	TRBV11-2	-	TRBJ2-5	CASSLETRGAETQYF	TGTGCCAGCAGCTTAGAAACTCGTGGGGCTGAGACCCAGTACTTC
15	few	TRBV6-4	-	TRBJ2-3	CASSEGVQVADTQYF	TGTGCCAGCAGCGAGGGGGTCCAGGTGGCAGATACGCAGTATTTT
14	-	TRBV7-2	-	TRBJ2-7	CASSLRTFPYEQYF	TGTGCCAGCAGCTTAAGGACATTCCCCTACGAGCAGTACTTC
16	few	TRBV5-1	TRBD2	TRBJ2-5	CASSLDQGRAGETQYF	TGCGCCAGCAGCTTGGATCAAGGGAGGGCGGGAGAGACCCAGTACTTC